A single T cell receptor (beta chain) is shown here with its context. This clonotype was counted ten times or more. The antigen it recognizes is unknown. The sample holds no much larger clone one base away, and base qualities are not on file. This record belongs to a study of T cells after yellow fever vaccination (dated by TCRdb to about 2019). Study-wide context: Libraries from fractions with low cell numbers were prepared with the SMART-Seq v4 Ultra Low Input RNA kit. To track T-cell clones before and after primary and booster YFV17D yellow fever vaccination, bulk TCR alpha and beta repertoires were sequenced longitudinally. Two healthy male donors, one aged 18 to 30 and one aged 30 to 40 years, made up the cohort. Blood samples were taken at several timepoints before and after primary and secondary immunization, and bulk PBMC replicates and cell subsets were isolated. Findings and caveats that apply to the study as a whole: The secondary T-cell response was weaker than the primary response but faster, peaking on day 5 instead of day 15. After the booster, most clones that had expanded after primary vaccination were detected again (around 97% of CD4 and around 88% of CD8), suggesting broad maintenance of memory. Computational filtering was needed because FACS-sorted repertoires could contain abundant contaminating clonotypes from the bulk population. A small share of clonotypes was detected in both CD4 and CD8 compartments, with the overlap likely arising from convergent recombination. Only a couple of donors were included in the study, so the extent to which the findings can be generalized is limited.

The meaning of the sample's treatment or condition label: live attenuated yellow fever vaccine strain. PBMCs were isolated from peripheral blood using a standard Ficoll-Paque protocol. Dynabeads CD4 and CD8 positive selection kits were used to isolate the CD4 and CD8 T-cell fractions. TriZol was used to extract RNA from bulk PBMCs, CD4 and CD8 fractions, and dextramer-positive and dextramer-negative fractions. V sheds 4 bases and J sheds 0 bases, leaving 16 bases between their ends. From its cysteine to its phenylalanine, the CDR3 spans 16 amino acids. CDR3 DNA is the only sequence kept; it has 48 bases, read in frame from the first base. Per the germline V gene, LGHNA is the CDR1 and YNFKEQ is the CDR2. This sample was sequenced with an Illumina NovaSeq 6000. TCR cDNA was made using 5'RACE template switching, a step that added a universal primer site and unique molecular identifiers. cDNA synthesis was primed from both the TCR alpha and TCR beta constant segments. Two PCR steps were used to amplify libraries, with sample barcodes and sequencing adapters being added in the second step. Libraries were sequenced on Illumina HiSeq 2500 (2x100 bp) or NovaSeq (2x150 bp). Turning to the authors' computational methods: MIGEC was used to demultiplex reads and collapse the reads into UMI consensus sequences, and MiXCR was used for V(D)J alignment. Vaccine-responding clonotypes were identified with edgeR using replicate PBMC samples, with FDR below 0.01 and a log2 fold change above 5 up to day 15 being required. Each bulk clonotype was labeled CD4 or CD8 based on which sequenced repertoire, CD4 or CD8, contained the clonotype at higher abundance. The public reads were reanalyzed by TCRdb: fastp trimming at Q25, MiXCR alignment, in-frame beta chains only. Under each unique CDR3 protein, matching rows form one entry showing the most common genes and DNA. TCRdb, not the authors, supplied the V and J calls. In all, the sample holds about 300,000 distinct CDR3 sequences, and 7.5% to 9.5% of those were seen once. The biggest ten clones account for around 3.5% of the sample.

The V gene is TRBV4-2 and the J gene is TRBJ2-7; the D gene lacks a confident call. The specimen comprised CD4+ T cells sorted from PBMCs, sampled 5 days after the yellow fever booster vaccination. The sequence came from a man between 18 and 35 years old who received the YFV17D yellow fever vaccine. The DNA sequence follows: TGTGCCAGCAGCCCGTGGGGTGGGGAAAGCTCCTACGAGCAGTACTTC. Its protein product is CASSPWGGESSYEQYF.